A single sample is the source of the 9 T cell receptor beta chains below, sequenced in a study of T-cell memory formation after mild COVID-19. Using its own MiXCR run on the 5' RACE reads, TCRdb lists one record per CDR3 protein. The repertoire holds 350,000 to 550,000 distinct CDR3 sequences, with over 15% as singletons. What was sequenced was PBMCs or a T cell subset sorted from them (not recorded which). All receptors derive from a young man who had mild COVID-19 (a few samples of this study predate the infection). Cell type and time point are not known.

In this sample, this clonotype turned up a few times. V and J are TRBV12-3 or TRBV12-4 and TRBJ2-7; D is undetermined. V gave up 0 bases and J gave up 1 base, with 4 bases separating them. The length of the CDR3 is 13 residues. This CDR3 reads CASSLAESYEQYF. For the CDR3, the DNA is TGTGCCAGCAGTTTAGCGGAGTCCTACGAGCAGTACTTC.

This clonotype came up a few times. The rearrangement uses TRBV6-5 and TRBJ2-6; D possibly uses TRBD1 or TRBD2 (5 bases each). The V end lost 6 bases, the J end lost 4 bases, and 13 bases lay between the germline ends. Germline assignment: CDR1 MNHEY and CDR2 SVGAGI. This CDR3 has 15 amino acids. The CDR3 here is CASSEGPLGANVLTF. DNA of the CDR3: TGTGCCAGCAGCGAGGGGCCCCTCGGGGCCAACGTCCTGACTTTC.

This clonotype was seen more than once but under ten times. V and J are TRBV7-9 and TRBJ1-6; perhaps TRBD1 as D (5 bases). The CDR3 spans 13 residues. CDR1 and CDR2 (germline): SEHNR, FQNEAQ (reference sequence). Trimming stripped 3 bases from V and 13 bases from J, with 13 bases between. The CDR3 bases are TGTGCCAGCAGCTTCACCACCCAGGGCCCCCTCCACTTT. It codes for CASSFTTQGPLHF.

This clonotype was counted a few times. V and J are TRBV4-1 and TRBJ1-1; D gene ambiguous. V gave up 1 base and J gave up 0 bases, with 9 bases separating them. The CDR3 covers 15 residues. The germline V gene encodes CDR1 MGHRA and CDR2 YSYEKL. The CDR3 reads CASSQGPLLNTEAFF. In nucleotides, the CDR3 is TGCGCCAGCAGCCAAGGTCCACTCCTGAACACTGAAGCTTTCTTT.

The chain recombines TRBV12-3 or TRBV12-4 with TRBJ2-3; D remains ambiguous. This CDR3 is 14 amino acids long. V lost 6 bases and J lost 3, with 13 bases in between. The CDR3 protein is CASSRLGRTDTQYF. CDR3 nucleotide sequence: TGTGCCAGCAGCCGTCTCGGACGGACAGATACGCAGTATTTT.

V is TRBV4-3 and J is TRBJ2-3; 15 nucleotides agree with TRBD2. After removal of 0 bases from V and 9 bases from J, the junction contained 7 bases not matched to a gene. Germline CDR1 reads LGHNA; CDR2 reads YSLEER. The CDR3 is 17 residues long. CDR3 nucleotides: TGCGCCAGCAGCCAAGAACGGACTAGCGGGGGGGATAACACGCAGTATTTT. It yields the protein CASSQERTSGGDNTQYF.

The chain links TRBV7-9 to TRBJ2-5; 12 bases agree with TRBD2. The V and J ends lost 10 bases and 4 bases, in that order; junction bases with no gene match: 10. This CDR3 is 15 amino acids long. CDR1 and CDR2 from the germline V gene are SEHNR and FQNEAQ (reference sequence). CDR3 sequence: CATNLAGGERETQYF. DNA for the CDR3: TGTGCCACCAACCTAGCGGGGGGGGAACGAGAGACCCAGTACTTC.

J is TRBJ2-2 and V is TRBV9, with TRBD2 matching 11 bases. The CDR3 sequence is 15 residues long. Germline assignment: CDR1 SGDLS and CDR2 YYNGEE. V shed 0 bases and J 9 bases; nucleotides not matched to a gene: 4. CDR3 amino acids: CASSVELAGVRELFF. DNA of the CDR3: TGTGCCAGCAGCGTAGAACTAGCGGGGGTTCGGGAGCTGTTTTTT.

This clonotype has a handful of counts. The V gene is TRBV28, the J gene TRBJ1-3; no clear D. The V gene lost 3 bases and the J gene lost 0 bases, with 15 bases spanning the gap. The germline V gene has CDR1 MDHEN and CDR2 SYDVKM. This CDR3 is built from 17 residues. The CDR3 nucleotides are TGTGCCAGCAGTTTCTGGAGTTGGTGGTTCTCTGGAAACACCATATATTTT. Its translation: CASSFWSWWFSGNTIYF.